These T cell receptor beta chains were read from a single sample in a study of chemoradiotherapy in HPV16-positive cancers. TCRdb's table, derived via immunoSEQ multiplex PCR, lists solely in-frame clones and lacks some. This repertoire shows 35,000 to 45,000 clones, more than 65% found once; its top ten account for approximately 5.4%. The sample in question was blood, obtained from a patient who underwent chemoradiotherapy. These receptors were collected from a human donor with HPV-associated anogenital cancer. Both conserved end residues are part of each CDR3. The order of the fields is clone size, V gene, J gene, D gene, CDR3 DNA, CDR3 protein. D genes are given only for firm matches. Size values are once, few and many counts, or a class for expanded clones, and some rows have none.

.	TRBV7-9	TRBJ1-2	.	TGTGCCAGCAGCTTTTCCAGGGGCTCTAACTATGGCTACACCTTC	CASSFSRGSNYGYTF
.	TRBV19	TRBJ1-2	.	TGTGCCAGTATGATGCCTAGAACGGACTATGGCTACACCTTC	CASMMPRTDYGYTF
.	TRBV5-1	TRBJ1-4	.	TGCGCCAGCAGCTTGGGGGGGGCCGGAGGGGAAAAACTGTTTTTT	CASSLGGAGGEKLFF
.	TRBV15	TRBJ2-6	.	TGTGCCACCAGCAGCGATGGTTCTGGGGCCAACGTCCTGACTTTC	CATSSDGSGANVLTF
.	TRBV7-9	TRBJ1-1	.	TGTGCCAGCAGCTTAGGGGGGGGGAGAGAAACTGAAGCTTTCTTT	CASSLGGGRETEAFF
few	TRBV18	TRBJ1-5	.	TGTGCCAGCTCACTCCGGGACATCAATCAGCCCCAGCATTTT	CASSLRDINQPQHF
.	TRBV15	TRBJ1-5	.	TGTGCCACCAGCAGAGACGGCCCCGGTCAGCCCCAGCATTTT	CATSRDGPGQPQHF
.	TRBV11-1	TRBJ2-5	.	TGTGCCAGCAGCCCCCGGGACTTGTTGACCCAGTACTTC	CASSPRDLLTQYF
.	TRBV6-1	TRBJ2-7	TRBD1	TGTGCCAGCAGCTATACAGGGGGCAACGAGCAGTACTTC	CASSYTGGNEQYF
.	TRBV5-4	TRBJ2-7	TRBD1	TGTGCCAGCAGTGCACAGGGGGCTTACACCTACGAGCAGTACTTC	CASSAQGAYTYEQYF
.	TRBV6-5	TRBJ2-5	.	TGTGCCAGCAGAAGAGGACGGCAAGAGACCCAGTACTTC	CASRRGRQETQYF
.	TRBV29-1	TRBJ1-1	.	TGCAGCGGCGGGACGGCAATGAACACTGAAGCTTTCTTT	CSGGTAMNTEAFF
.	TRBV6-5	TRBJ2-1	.	TGTGCCAGCAGTTACGGGGGGGCCAGTCTCTCCAATGAGCAGTTCTTC	CASSYGGASLSNEQFF
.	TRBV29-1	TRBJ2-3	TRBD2	TGCAGCGTTGGATGGGGGGGGGACACAGATACGCAGTATTTT	CSVGWGGDTDTQYF
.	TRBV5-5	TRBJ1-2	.	TGTGCCAGCAGCTTGGAGTCCTCGGATATCAACTATGGCTACACCTTC	CASSLESSDINYGYTF
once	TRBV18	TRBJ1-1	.	TGTGCCAGCTCACCAAACCAGGGGCTTGGCACTGAAGCTTTCTTT	CASSPNQGLGTEAFF
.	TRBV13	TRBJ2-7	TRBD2	TGTGCCAGCAGCCTAGGCACGAGACTAGCGATCGGACTGGGGCCCTACGAGCAGTACTTC	CASSLGTRLAIGLGPYEQYF
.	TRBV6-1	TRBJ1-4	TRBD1	TGTGCCAGCAGTGAAGGCGGGACAGGGAATGAAAAACTGTTTTTT	CASSEGGTGNEKLFF
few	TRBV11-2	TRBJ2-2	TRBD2	TGTGCCAGCAGCTTTACTAGCGGGGGGCCGGTCGGGGAGCTGTTTTTT	CASSFTSGGPVGELFF
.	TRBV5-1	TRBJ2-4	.	TGCGCCAGCAGCTTGGCCGGCGGGGCCAAAAACATTCAGTACTTC	CASSLAGGAKNIQYF
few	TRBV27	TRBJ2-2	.	TGTGCCAGCAGTTTACGCGGGCTGGGAACCGGGGAGCTGTTTTTT	CASSLRGLGTGELFF
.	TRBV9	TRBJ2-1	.	TGTGCCAGCAGCGTCACTTCCGGGGCCGGAGATGAGCAGTTCTTC	CASSVTSGAGDEQFF
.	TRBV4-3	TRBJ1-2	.	TGCGCCAGCAGCCGGAGAGGGGGGAATGGCTACACCTTC	CASSRRGGNGYTF
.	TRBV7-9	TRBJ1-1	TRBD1	TGTGCCAGCAGCGTACAGGGGGGGATGAACACTGAAGCTTTCTTT	CASSVQGGMNTEAFF
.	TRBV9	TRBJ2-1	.	TGTGCCAGCAGCGTAGGTAAGGGGAGGAATGAGCAGTTCTTC	CASSVGKGRNEQFF
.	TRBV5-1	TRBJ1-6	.	TGCGCCAGCAGCTTGGACAGCAGTGGTTCACCCCTCCACTTT	CASSLDSSGSPLHF
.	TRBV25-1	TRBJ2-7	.	TGTGCCAGCAAGAACCAGGGCTACGAGCAGTACTTC	CASKNQGYEQYF
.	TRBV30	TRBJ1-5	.	TGTGCCTGGAGTGCCGGGGGGAATCAGCCCCAGCATTTT	CAWSAGGNQPQHF
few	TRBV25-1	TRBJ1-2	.	TGTGCCAGCAGTGAAGGACACCAGCTGGGTGGCTACACCTTC	CASSEGHQLGGYTF
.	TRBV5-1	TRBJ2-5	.	TGCGCCAGCAGCTTCGGACCTGGCCTTCAAGAGACCCAGTACTTC	CASSFGPGLQETQYF
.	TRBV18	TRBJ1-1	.	TGTGCCAGCTCACCAGGGGCCGTAGGGACTGAAGCTTTCTTT	CASSPGAVGTEAFF
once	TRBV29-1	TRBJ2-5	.	TGCAGCGTTGAAAAAGCTGGCGGGGGCCCCCAGTACTTC	CSVEKAGGGPQYF
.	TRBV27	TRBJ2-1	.	TGTGCCAGCAGTTTCTCAGGTATCCGGCAGTTCTTC	CASSFSGIRQFF
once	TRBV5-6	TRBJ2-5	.	TGTGCCAGCAGCTTGCGTGGGCCCAGTGAGACCCAGTACTTC	CASSLRGPSETQYF
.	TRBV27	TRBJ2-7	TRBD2	TGTGCCAGCAGTTTTAGCGGGGGTTACGAGCAGTACTTC	CASSFSGGYEQYF
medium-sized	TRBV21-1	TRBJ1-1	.	TGTGCCAGCAGCAAGGGACAGGCTGAAGCTTTCTTT	CASSKGQAEAFF
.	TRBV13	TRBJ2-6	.	TGTGCCAGCAGCTTGGGCCTTCAGGGTTACAACGTCCTGACTTTC	CASSLGLQGYNVLTF
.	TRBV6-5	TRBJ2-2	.	TGTGCCAGCTCCCGAGGGGCAGGGGTCACCGGGGAGCTGTTTTTT	CASSRGAGVTGELFF
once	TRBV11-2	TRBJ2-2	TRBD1	TGTGCCAGCAGCTCTAAATCCGGGACAGGGCACACCGGGGAGCTGTTTTTT	CASSSKSGTGHTGELFF
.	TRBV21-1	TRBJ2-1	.	TGTGCCAGCAGCTCTCCGACAGGGGATGAGCAGTTCTTC	CASSSPTGDEQFF
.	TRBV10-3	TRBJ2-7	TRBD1	TGTGCCATCAGTGAGTCAGGACAGGGCTCCTACGAGCAGTACTTC	CAISESGQGSYEQYF
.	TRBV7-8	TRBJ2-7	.	TGTGCCAGCAGCTTAGAATTAGGCTACGAGCAGTACTTC	CASSLELGYEQYF
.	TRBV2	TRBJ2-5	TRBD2	TGTGCCAGCAGTGAAGTCTTAGCGGGGGTGTACCAAGAGACCCAGTACTTC	CASSEVLAGVYQETQYF
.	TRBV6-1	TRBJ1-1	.	TGTGCCAGCAGTATAGGGCAAAACGCTGAAGCTTTCTTT	CASSIGQNAEAFF
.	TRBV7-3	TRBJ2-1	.	TGTGCCAGCAGCTTAAGCGGGGTAAGCTCCTACAATGAGCAGTTCTTC	CASSLSGVSSYNEQFF
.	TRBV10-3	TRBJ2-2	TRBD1	TGTGCCATCAGCCCGGGACAGGGGGTTACCGGGGAGCTGTTTTTT	CAISPGQGVTGELFF